This T cell receptor beta chain is drawn from a study of blood T cell repertoires in COVID-19 (dated by TCRdb to about 2020). Looking at the study overall: Samples covering the acute and convalescent phases of COVID-19 were provided by collaborators in the United States, Italy and Spain. Subjects who had been exposed to COVID-19, were actively infected with it, or had recovered from it provided the deeply sampled blood TCRbeta repertoires that made up the dataset. The sample metadata nearly always contained a de-identified subject ID, COVID-19 status, age in years and sex. Where available, HLA class I and class II types were obtained from metadata supplied by the sample provider rather than from assay-based typing. The repertoires were released in a freely available public database intended as a resource for research on the immune response to SARS-CoV-2. The material from the prospective study consisted of cDNA or gDNA derived from T cells, B-cell-depleted T cells, or PBMCs. The samples were drawn from the first 160 participants of the ongoing ImmuneRACE study and from some 1,300 subjects provided by 6 global collaborators.

On this clone itself: No cognate antigen has been identified for it. Base quality data are lacking; no much larger clone is found one base away. The sample contains more than one DNA sequence encoding this CDR3.

Overall study results and their limits: How much clinical and demographic metadata was included differed by source and by participant, and the metadata was provided uncurated.

The immunoSEQ Assay, a bias-controlled multiplex PCR, was used to amplify TCRbeta CDR3 regions from genomic DNA. The paper's data handling went like this. The number of nucleated cells in each sample was estimated by amplification of reference gene primers within the assay. Sequence reads were collapsed and filtered to measure the absolute abundance of every unique TCRbeta CDR3 rearrangement. For each sample, productive Simpson clonality was calculated by taking the square root of Simpson's diversity index across productive rearrangements. TCRdb holds this immuneACCESS table with in-frame rearrangements only. Some clones are missing; in checked studies, unresolved V genes explain under half, and the rest has no known cause. The D gene and trimming were derived from the DNA, and the V and J assignments and clone size from that table. This sample comprises around 620,000 clones, just under 90% of them detected only once. The ten top clones hold under 0.3% of the sample.

Each collaborating institution followed its own protocols to collect whole blood in K2EDTA tubes. For TCRbeta analysis, collaborator samples were shipped as frozen whole blood, as isolated PBMCs, or as DNA extracted from either sample type. The CDR3 runs 12 amino acids, cysteine and phenylalanine included. The entry retains the CDR3 DNA only, 36 bases that are in frame from base 1. The germline V gene sets CDR1 to ENHRY and CDR2 to SYGVKD. Germline trimming amounts to 6 bases on V and 4 bases on J, with 2 as the count of junction bases outside the gene matches. This receptor was obtained from a woman younger than 35 with acute or convalescent COVID-19. The rearranged chain carries TRBV10-3 and TRBJ1-2, with 7 bases matching TRBD1. What was sequenced was peripheral blood. This receptor has the CDR3 CAIRTGSYGYTF. In nucleotide form, the sequence is TGTGCCATCAGGACAGGGAGCTATGGCTACACCTTC.